What follows is one TCR beta chain and its context. No antigen is known for it. The authors distributed each subset's genomic DNA evenly over several immunoSEQ plates. Data came from immunoSEQ multiplex PCR; TCRdb stores just in-frame clones and leaves some out. The table includes roughly 2,000,000 clones, about 93% detected once. The CDR3 consists of 16 residues. Trimming stripped 2 bases from V and 1 base from J, with 14 bases between. CDR1 and CDR2 (germline): ENHRY, SYGVKD. The sample is drawn from a study of shared clonotypes between healthy human individuals. Study conclusions and caveats: Relative to memory subsets, naive subsets generally showed larger estimated richness.

Naive CD8 populations comprised CD45RO-negative cells positively selected for CCR7, excluding terminally differentiated effector memory CD45RA+ cells. None of the donors, who were healthy HIV-negative adults, had recently had acute infections or vaccinations. Only Caucasian adults living in Nashville, Tennessee made up the donor group. The V call is TRBV10-3, the J call TRBJ1-1; D gene ambiguous. The sample consisted of naive CD8+ T cells from PBMCs. The TCR comes from a man between 18 and 29 years old in good health. Some clones in this sample may be carry-over from other donors' samples. The chain's CDR3 is CAISEKADPGNTEAFF. The CDR3 bases are TGTGCCATCAGTGAGAAGGCAGACCCCGGGAACACTGAAGCTTTCTTT.